This record looks at one TCR beta chain sequence and its context. Its target is unknown. This sample was included in a study of neoadjuvant anti-PD-1 for oral cavity cancer. Noted time point: after neoadjuvant nivolumab, at surgical resection. Regarding the study as a whole: Pretreatment Treg/Th17 ratio correlated inversely with post-treatment tumor clonality. TCR analyses covered only three patients per response group. After neoadjuvant nivolumab, PBMC T cell clonality was significantly higher in non-responders than responders.

The V and J ends lost 4 bases and 6 bases respectively, with 19 bases between them. The germline V gene has CDR1 SGHNT and CDR2 YYREEE (reference sequence). CDR3 size: 15 residues. Generated by immunoSEQ multiplex PCR, the TCRdb table keeps only in-frame clones and is missing some. The repertoire consists of just over 65,000 clones, with about 85% occurring once and the leading ten covering roughly 3.4%. This sequence originates from a person between 40 and 85 years old with oral cavity squamous cell carcinoma. The rearrangement links TRBV5-4 to TRBJ1-1, with D possibly being TRBD1 (6 bases). The specimen comprised PBMCs, sampled after nivolumab (anti-PD-1) treatment. CDR3 in DNA: TGTGCCAGCAGCGGAGTCACAGGGAATGGTCCTGAAGCTTTCTTT. Translation gives CASSGVTGNGPEAFF.